The rows below give T cell receptor beta chains drawn from one sample of a study of prognosis after radiotherapy for stage I lung cancer. A single record per CDR3 protein comes from TCRdb applying MiXCR to the multiplex PCR reads. The sample records fewer than 14,000 distinct CDR3 sequences, less than 65% being singletons. The sequencing here drew on PBMCs, taken before or after stereotactic body radiation therapy (not recorded which). The receptors derive from a donor of 50 years or more with non-small cell lung cancer. CDR3s include the opening cysteine and the closing phenylalanine or tryptophan. The order of the fields is D gene, CDR3 length, clone size, V gene, J gene, CDR3 protein, CDR3 DNA. A D gene is named only where the DNA matches it firmly. Size values are once, few and many counts, or a class for expanded clones, and some rows have none.

D: NA; length: 14; size: medium-sized; V: TRBV2; J: TRBJ1-2; CDR3: CASSRLTSDYGYTF; DNA: TGTGCCAGCAGTCGACTGACTTCCGACTATGGCTACACCTTC
D: TRBD2; length: 15; size: NA; V: TRBV5-1; J: TRBJ2-1; CDR3: CASSLTSGTHNEQFF; DNA: TGCGCCAGCAGCTTGACTAGCGGGACGCACAATGAGCAGTTCTTC
D: NA; length: 15; size: NA; V: TRBV2; J: TRBJ2-3; CDR3: CASSNRPKSTDTQYF; DNA: TGTGCCAGCAGTAATCGACCGAAGTCCACAGATACGCAGTATTTT
D: TRBD1; length: 17; size: NA; V: TRBV5-1; J: TRBJ1-5; CDR3: CASSHTWRTGSNQPQHF; DNA: TGCGCCAGCAGCCACACGTGGCGGACAGGGAGCAATCAGCCCCAGCATTTT
D: TRBD2; length: 17; size: NA; V: TRBV6-2/TRBV6-3; J: TRBJ2-2; CDR3: CSSSVLAGGRITGELFF; DNA: TGTTCCAGCAGTGTACTAGCGGGTGGCCGTATCACCGGGGAGCTGTTTTTT
D: TRBD2; length: 13; size: NA; V: TRBV28; J: TRBJ2-7; CDR3: CASSPAGVYEQYF; DNA: TGTGCCAGCAGCCCGGCGGGGGTTTACGAGCAGTACTTC
D: TRBD1; length: 15; size: medium-sized; V: TRBV11-3; J: TRBJ2-7; CDR3: CASSSRQGASSEQYF; DNA: TGTGCCAGCAGCTCGAGACAGGGGGCGTCGAGTGAGCAGTACTTC
D: TRBD2; length: 16; size: many; V: TRBV19; J: TRBJ2-2; CDR3: CASRGREGGNTGELFF; DNA: TGTGCCAGTAGGGGGCGGGAGGGGGGGAACACCGGGGAGCTGTTTTTT
D: TRBD1; length: 15; size: medium-sized; V: TRBV15; J: TRBJ1-5; CDR3: CATSRVSGGNQPQHF; DNA: TGTGCCACCAGCAGAGTCTCAGGGGGGAATCAGCCCCAGCATTTT
D: NA; length: 14; size: NA; V: TRBV6-2/TRBV6-3; J: TRBJ2-2; CDR3: CASSDGTDTGDLFF; DNA: TGTGCCAGCAGTGACGGGACGGACACCGGGGATCTGTTTTTT
D: NA; length: 15; size: NA; V: TRBV7-8; J: TRBJ1-2; CDR3: CASSLDEGGLMGYTF; DNA: TGTGCCAGCAGCTTAGACGAAGGGGGGCTGATGGGCTACACCTTC
D: TRBD1; length: 14; size: NA; V: TRBV3-1; J: TRBJ1-2; CDR3: CASSLGEGAYGYTF; DNA: TGTGCCAGCAGCCTGGGGGAGGGGGCCTATGGCTACACCTTC
D: TRBD2; length: 20; size: many; V: TRBV7-2; J: TRBJ2-1; CDR3: CASSPRVAGALMSSYNEQFF; DNA: TGTGCCAGCAGCCCACGAGTAGCGGGGGCCCTGATGAGCTCCTACAATGAGCAGTTCTTC
D: NA; length: 13; size: NA; V: TRBV4-1; J: TRBJ2-7; CDR3: CASSQDLQANQYF; DNA: TGCGCCAGCAGCCAAGATCTTCAGGCCAACCAGTACTTC
D: NA; length: 18; size: NA; V: TRBV6-2/TRBV6-3; J: TRBJ1-2; CDR3: CASSEAWTVKTPNYGYTF; DNA: TGTGCCAGCAGTGAAGCCTGGACAGTTAAAACCCCAAACTATGGCTACACCTTC
D: NA; length: 14; size: NA; V: TRBV20-1; J: TRBJ2-7; CDR3: CSASRLQLVYEQYF; DNA: TGCAGTGCTAGTCGACTTCAATTGGTTTACGAGCAGTACTTC
D: NA; length: 16; size: NA; V: TRBV24-1; J: TRBJ2-2; CDR3: CATSDKRAANTGELFF; DNA: TGTGCCACCAGTGATAAGAGGGCCGCGAACACCGGGGAGCTGTTTTTT
D: TRBD2; length: 16; size: NA; V: TRBV13; J: TRBJ2-2; CDR3: CASSPGAGGRTGELFF; DNA: TGTGCCAGCAGCCCCGGCGCGGGGGGGCGGACCGGGGAGCTGTTTTTT
D: TRBD2; length: 19; size: medium-sized; V: TRBV6-5; J: TRBJ2-7; CDR3: CASSYFRTVKGLAHYEQYF; DNA: TGTGCCAGCAGTTATTTCCGGACAGTGAAGGGACTAGCGCACTACGAGCAGTACTTC
D: NA; length: 15; size: medium-sized; V: TRBV12-3/TRBV12-4; J: TRBJ1-5; CDR3: CASSFRAGMSQPQHF; DNA: TGTGCCAGCAGTTTTAGGGCAGGGATGAGTCAGCCCCAGCATTTT
D: NA; length: 11; size: medium-sized; V: TRBV6-1; J: TRBJ1-1; CDR3: CASSRQTEAFF; DNA: TGTGCCAGCAGCCGACAGACTGAAGCTTTCTTT
D: NA; length: 14; size: once; V: TRBV7-9; J: TRBJ1-3; CDR3: CASSAWESGNTIYF; DNA: TGTGCCAGCAGCGCTTGGGAGTCTGGAAACACCATATATTTT
D: TRBD1; length: 15; size: NA; V: TRBV20-1; J: TRBJ1-1; CDR3: CSARDLGQSDTEAFF; DNA: TGCAGTGCTAGAGATCTGGGACAGTCGGACACTGAAGCTTTCTTT
D: TRBD2; length: 15; size: medium-sized; V: TRBV20-1; J: TRBJ2-1; CDR3: CSAKRSSGSLNEQFF; DNA: TGCAGTGCTAAGCGCTCTAGCGGGAGCTTAAATGAGCAGTTCTTC
D: TRBD2; length: 13; size: NA; V: TRBV20-1; J: TRBJ2-1; CDR3: CSARESSGDEQFF; DNA: TGCAGTGCTAGAGAAAGCAGCGGGGATGAGCAGTTCTTC
D: NA; length: 17; size: medium-sized; V: TRBV7-9; J: TRBJ2-3; CDR3: CASSTPSGQRFTDTQYF; DNA: TGTGCCAGCAGCACACCCTCCGGACAGAGATTCACAGATACGCAGTATTTT
D: NA; length: 16; size: NA; V: TRBV2; J: TRBJ2-1; CDR3: CASRESPYSSYNEQFF; DNA: TGTGCCAGCAGGGAATCTCCGTATAGCTCCTACAATGAGCAGTTCTTC
D: TRBD1; length: 13; size: NA; V: TRBV7-9; J: TRBJ2-1; CDR3: CASSDGTVNEQFF; DNA: TGTGCCAGCAGCGACGGGACAGTCAATGAGCAGTTCTTC
D: NA; length: 15; size: medium-sized; V: TRBV11-3; J: TRBJ2-1; CDR3: CASSFGGVSYNEQFF; DNA: TGTGCCAGCAGCTTTGGGGGCGTCTCCTACAATGAGCAGTTCTTC
D: TRBD2; length: 17; size: many; V: TRBV7-3; J: TRBJ2-3; CDR3: CASSFQGSGRITDTQYF; DNA: TGTGCCAGCAGCTTCCAGGGTAGCGGGAGGATCACAGATACGCAGTATTTT